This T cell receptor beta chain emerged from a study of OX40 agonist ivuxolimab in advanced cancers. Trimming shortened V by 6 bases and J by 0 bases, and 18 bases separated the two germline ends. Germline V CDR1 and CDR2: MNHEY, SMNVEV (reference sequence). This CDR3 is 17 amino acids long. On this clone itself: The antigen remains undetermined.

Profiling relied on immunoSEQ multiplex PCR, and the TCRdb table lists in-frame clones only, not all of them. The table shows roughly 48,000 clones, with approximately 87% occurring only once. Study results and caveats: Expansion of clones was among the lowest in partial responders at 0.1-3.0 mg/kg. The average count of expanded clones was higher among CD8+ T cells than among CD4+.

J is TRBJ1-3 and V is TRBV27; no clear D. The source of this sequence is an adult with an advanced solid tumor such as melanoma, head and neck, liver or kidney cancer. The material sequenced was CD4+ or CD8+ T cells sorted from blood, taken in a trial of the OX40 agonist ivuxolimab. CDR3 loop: CASSLNGPLDSGNTIYF. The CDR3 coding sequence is TGTGCCAGCAGCCTAAATGGGCCGCTGGACTCTGGAAACACCATATATTTT.